These 16 T cell receptor beta chains share one sample of origin, sequenced in a study of cytomegalovirus exposure and HLA in healthy donors. The primer mix had 60 Vbeta and 13 Jbeta primers. Sequencing was performed with immunoSEQ multiplex PCR; in TCRdb, only in-frame clones are kept and a portion is missing. The table shows 100,000 to 150,000 clones, with 80% occurring only once. Specimen: PBMCs. All receptors derive from a man aged 25-40 years in good health and CMV-seropositive.

The gene calls are TRBV27 and TRBJ2-2; TRBD1 matches at 9 bases. The CDR3 is 13 amino acids. CDR1 is MNHEY and CDR2 is SMNVEV in the germline V gene (reference sequence). With V trimmed by 10 bases and J by 5 bases, 5 bases remained unmatched. The CDR3 region has the DNA TGTGCCACCCGGGACAGGGAAACCGGGGAGCTGTTTTTT. This translates into CATRDRETGELFF.

This clone was counted only a few times. The chain is built from TRBV9 and TRBJ1-2; D remains unclear. Trimming took off 4 bases at V and 7 bases at J, with 14 bases between the two ends. The CDR3 has 13 residues. CDR1 is SGDLS and CDR2 is YYNGEE in the germline V gene. The CDR3 DNA is TGTGCCAGCAGCCCTAATCGGGGTCCTGGCTACACCTTC. Protein product: CASSPNRGPGYTF. The full variable domain, in which reference TRBV9 and TRBJ1-2 provide the parts outside the CDR3, is DSGVTQTPKHLITATGQRVTLRCSPRSGDLSVYWYQQSLDQGLQFLIQYYNGEERAKGNILERFSAQQFPDLHSELNLSSLELGDSALYFCASSPNRGPGYTFGSGTRLTVV.

The V and J genes are TRBV5-6 and TRBJ1-4; D is possibly TRBD1 (6 bases). In germline, CDR1 is SGHDT, CDR2 YYEEEE. V dropped 3 bases and J dropped 6 bases, with 12 bases sitting between them. This CDR3 is built from 14 residues. The CDR3 sequence is CASSSGGGHEKLFF. CDR3 nucleotide sequence: TGTGCCAGCAGCTCTGGGGGGGGCCATGAAAAACTGTTTTTT.

J is TRBJ1-6 and V is TRBV27; D perhaps matches TRBD1 (5 bases). Between the trimmed V and J ends, which lost 3 bases and 3 bases, there was a span of 15 bases. The CDR3 consists of 17 residues. Germline assignment: CDR1 MNHEY and CDR2 SMNVEV (reference sequence). CDR3 DNA: TGTGCCAGCAGTTTGGATGGGGCAGGCCTCTATAATTCACCCCTCCACTTT. Its protein product is CASSLDGAGLYNSPLHF.

The chain links TRBV6-6 to TRBJ2-7; a possible D gene is TRBD2 (6 bases). This CDR3 is 14 amino acids long. Germline V gene data show CDR1 as MNHNY and CDR2 as SVGAGI (reference sequence). V gave up 0 bases and J gave up 5 bases, with 11 bases separating them. This CDR3 reads CASSYSPGVNEQYF. CDR3 coding DNA: TGTGCCAGCAGTTACTCCCCGGGGGTTAACGAGCAGTACTTC.

A single count supports this clone. The chain recombines TRBV27 with TRBJ2-7; D is perhaps TRBD2 (7 bases). The CDR3 runs 14 residues. Germline V CDR1 and CDR2: MNHEY, SMNVEV (reference sequence). Trimming stripped 7 bases from V and 4 bases from J, with 17 bases between. CDR3 loop: CASKAGGPIYEQYF. The CDR3 region has the DNA TGTGCCAGCAAGGCCGGGGGGCCGATTTACGAGCAGTACTTC.

V gene TRBV10-1 combines with J gene TRBJ1-5; D is unresolved. V lost 8 bases to trimming and J lost 9 bases, with 17 bases between them. The germline CDR1 and CDR2 sequences are WNHNN and SYGVQD (reference sequence). This CDR3 has 13 amino acids. CDR3 in DNA: TGCGCCAGCCCTCTTCATACCCGCGGGCCCCAGCATTTT. Its translation: CASPLHTRGPQHF.

The J gene is TRBJ1-5, the V gene TRBV2; TRBD1 matches at 12 bases. The CDR3 is made up of 20 amino acids. Looked up from germline, CDR1 is SNHLY and CDR2 is FYNNEI. V lost 6 bases, J lost 1 base, and 16 bases stayed unmatched. The CDR3 loop reads CASRGPFGTGGGRSNQPQHF. The CDR3 DNA follows: TGTGCCAGCAGGGGACCCTTCGGGACAGGGGGCGGTCGAAGCAATCAGCCCCAGCATTTT.

This clone occurred once. This sequence joins TRBV27 and TRBJ1-6; TRBD1 might be the D (5 bases). Germline loops: CDR1 MNHEY, CDR2 SMNVEV (reference sequence). CDR3 length equals 15 residues. V was pared by 7 bases and J by 11 bases, with 21 bases between. CDR3 coding DNA: TGTGCCAGCACCGCTCAGGGAGGTTATAACCCACCCCTCCACTTT. Translating it yields CASTAQGGYNPPLHF.

The V and J genes are TRBV7-6 and TRBJ2-7, with 8 bases lining up with TRBD1. With V trimmed by 4 bases and J by 0 bases, 5 bases remained unmatched. CDR1 and CDR2 (germline): SGHVS, FNYEAQ. The CDR3 runs to 15 residues. The CDR3 loop reads CASSSGQGPSYEQYF. Here the CDR3 DNA reads TGTGCCAGCAGCTCCGGACAGGGACCCTCCTACGAGCAGTACTTC.

The chain recombines TRBV9 with TRBJ2-3; the match to TRBD2 covers 10 bases. CDR1 SGDLS and CDR2 YYNGEE come from the germline V gene. The CDR3 spans 16 residues. The J segment lost 3 bases and the V segment lost 0 bases, leaving 4 bases of the junction unmatched. The CDR3 reads CASSVGASGGTDTQYF. In DNA form, the CDR3 reads TGTGCCAGCAGCGTAGGGGCTAGCGGGGGAACAGATACGCAGTATTTT.

The CDR3: CASSRRGENTDTQYF. The CDR3 region has the DNA TGTGCCAGTAGTAGGCGGGGGGAAAACACAGATACGCAGTATTTT. The chain has TRBV19 and TRBJ2-3; 8 positions agree with TRBD2. Germline loops: CDR1 LNHDA, CDR2 SQIVND (reference sequence). The ends lost 4 bases at V and 2 bases at J; junction bases unmatched: 5. The CDR3 runs to 15 residues. Full variable domain (remainder filled in from reference TRBV19 and TRBJ2-3): DGGITQSPKYLFRKEGQNVTLSCEQNLNHDAMYWYRQDPGQGLRLIYYSQIVNDFQKGDIAEGYSVSREKKESFPLTVTSAQKNPTAFYLCASSRRGENTDTQYFGPGTRLTVL.

The CDR3 nucleotides are TGTGCCAGCGGGGACAGCGGTTCAGAGACCCAGTACTTC. It translates to CASGDSGSETQYF. The chain employs TRBV28 and TRBJ2-5; 7 bases map to TRBD1. CDR3 length: 13 residues. The J segment lost 4 bases and the V segment lost 8 bases, leaving 7 bases of the junction unmatched. CDR1 and CDR2 (germline): MDHEN, SYDVKM.

This clone occurred once. The chain has TRBV6-1 and TRBJ2-1, with TRBD2 as a possible D gene (6 bases). The V gene's germline CDR1 is MNHNS and CDR2 SASEGT. This CDR3 has 13 amino acids. Trimming took off 11 bases at V and 5 bases at J, with 16 bases between the two ends. CDR3 coding DNA: TGTGCCGGAGGGATGCTACTTAACAATGAGCAGTTCTTC. This gives the protein CAGGMLLNNEQFF.

The gene calls are TRBV5-1 and TRBJ1-4; 7 bases are a match to TRBD1. In germline, CDR1 is SGHRS, CDR2 YFSETQ. This CDR3 region has 17 residues. With 1 base clipped from V and 2 bases from J, the junction kept 8 bases outside the gene matches. The CDR3 DNA reads as TGCGCCAGCAGCTTGTCGACAGGGAGAGGTACTAATGAAAAACTGTTTTTT. Translated: CASSLSTGRGTNEKLFF.

This clone was detected once. The V and J genes are TRBV6-6 and TRBJ2-1; TRBD1 aligns across 7 bases. CDR1 is MNHNY and CDR2 is SVGAGI in the germline V gene (reference sequence). Germline trimming cut 6 bases from V and 0 bases from J; bases unmatched to any gene: 5. The length of the CDR3 is 15 residues. The CDR3 DNA is TGTGCCAGCAGCCAGACAGGGAGCTCCTACAATGAGCAGTTCTTC. Its translation is CASSQTGSSYNEQFF.